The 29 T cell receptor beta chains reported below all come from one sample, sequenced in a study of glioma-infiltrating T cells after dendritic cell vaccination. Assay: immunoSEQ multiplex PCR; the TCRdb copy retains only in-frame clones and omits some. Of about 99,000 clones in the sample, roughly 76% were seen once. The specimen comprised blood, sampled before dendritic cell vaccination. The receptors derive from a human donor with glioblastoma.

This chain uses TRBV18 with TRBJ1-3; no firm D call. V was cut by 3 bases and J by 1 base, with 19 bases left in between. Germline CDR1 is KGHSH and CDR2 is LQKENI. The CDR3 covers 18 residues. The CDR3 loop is CASSPNLDGRGSGNTIYF. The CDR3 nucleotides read TGTGCCAGCTCACCGAACTTGGACGGCCGGGGATCTGGAAACACCATATATTTT.

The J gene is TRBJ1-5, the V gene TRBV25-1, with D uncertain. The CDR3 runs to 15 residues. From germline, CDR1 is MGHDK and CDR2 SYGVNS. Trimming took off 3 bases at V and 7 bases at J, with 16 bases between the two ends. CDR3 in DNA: TGTGCCAGCAGTGATTCCTTGGGAGTCGGGCAGCCCCAGCATTTT. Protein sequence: CASSDSLGVGQPQHF.

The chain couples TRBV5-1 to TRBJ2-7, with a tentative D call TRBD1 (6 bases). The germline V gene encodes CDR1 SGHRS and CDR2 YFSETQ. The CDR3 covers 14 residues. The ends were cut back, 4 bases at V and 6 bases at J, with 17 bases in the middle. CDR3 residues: CASSEASGAREQYF. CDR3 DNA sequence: TGCGCCAGCAGCGAGGCCTCAGGGGCGCGCGAGCAGTACTTC.

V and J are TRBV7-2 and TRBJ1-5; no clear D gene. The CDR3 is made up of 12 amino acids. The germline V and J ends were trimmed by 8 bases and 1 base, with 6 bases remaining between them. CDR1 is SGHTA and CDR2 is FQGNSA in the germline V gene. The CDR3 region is CASGRSNQPQHF. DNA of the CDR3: TGTGCCAGCGGCAGGAGCAATCAGCCCCAGCATTTT.

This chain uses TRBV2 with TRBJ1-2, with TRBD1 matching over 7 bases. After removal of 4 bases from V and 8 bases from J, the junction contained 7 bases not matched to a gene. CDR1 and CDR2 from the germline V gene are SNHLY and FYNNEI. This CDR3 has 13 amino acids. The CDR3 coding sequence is TGTGCCAGCAGTGTGGAGACAGGGCTCGGCTACACCTTC. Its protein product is CASSVETGLGYTF.

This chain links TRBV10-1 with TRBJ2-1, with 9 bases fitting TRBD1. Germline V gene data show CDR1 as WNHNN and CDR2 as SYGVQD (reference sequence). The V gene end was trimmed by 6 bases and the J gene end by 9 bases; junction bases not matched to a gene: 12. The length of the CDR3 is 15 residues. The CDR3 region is CASSRGTGFESEQFF. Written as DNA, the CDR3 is TGCGCCAGCAGCCGTGGGACAGGGTTTGAATCTGAGCAGTTCTTC.

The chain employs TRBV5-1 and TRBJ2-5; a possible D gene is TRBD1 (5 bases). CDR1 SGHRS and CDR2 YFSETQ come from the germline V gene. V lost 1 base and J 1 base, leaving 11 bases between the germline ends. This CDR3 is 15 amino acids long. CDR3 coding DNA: TGCGCCAGCAGCTTGTTCTCGCAGGGCCAAGAGACCCAGTACTTC. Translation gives CASSLFSQGQETQYF.

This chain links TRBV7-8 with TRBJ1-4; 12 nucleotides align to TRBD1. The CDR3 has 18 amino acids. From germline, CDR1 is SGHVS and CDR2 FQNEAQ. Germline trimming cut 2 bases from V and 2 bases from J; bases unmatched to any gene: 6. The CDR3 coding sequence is TGTGCCAGCAGCTTATTTGGGACAGGGGGCTTTACTAATGAAAAACTGTTTTTT. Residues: CASSLFGTGGFTNEKLFF.

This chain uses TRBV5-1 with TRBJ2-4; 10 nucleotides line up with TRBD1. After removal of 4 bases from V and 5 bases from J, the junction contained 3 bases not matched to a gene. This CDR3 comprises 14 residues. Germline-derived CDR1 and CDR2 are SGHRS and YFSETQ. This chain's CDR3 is CASSLGQGQNIQYF. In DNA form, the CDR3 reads TGCGCCAGCAGCCTGGGACAGGGGCAAAACATTCAGTACTTC.

CDR3 DNA sequence: TGTGCCAGCAGCGCGGGACAGGGGAGCTATGGCTACACCTTC. Encoded protein: CASSAGQGSYGYTF. The chain is built from TRBV5-6 and TRBJ1-2; 10 nucleotides agree with TRBD1. V trimming: 4 bases; J trimming: 4 bases; junction bases outside the gene matches: 4. The germline V gene encodes CDR1 SGHDT and CDR2 YYEEEE. The CDR3 runs to 14 residues.

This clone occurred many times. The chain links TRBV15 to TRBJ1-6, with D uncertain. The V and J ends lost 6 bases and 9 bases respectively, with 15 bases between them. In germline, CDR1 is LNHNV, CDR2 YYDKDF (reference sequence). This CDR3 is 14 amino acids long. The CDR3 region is CATRTRLTGSPLHF. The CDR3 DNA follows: TGTGCCACCAGGACCCGACTGACGGGTTCACCCCTCCACTTT.

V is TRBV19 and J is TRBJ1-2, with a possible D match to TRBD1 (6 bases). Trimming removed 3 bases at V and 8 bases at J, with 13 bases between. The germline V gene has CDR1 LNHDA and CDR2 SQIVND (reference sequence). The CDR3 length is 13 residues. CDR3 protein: CASSIWTDGGYTF. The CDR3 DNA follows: TGTGCCAGTAGTATTTGGACAGACGGGGGCTACACCTTC.

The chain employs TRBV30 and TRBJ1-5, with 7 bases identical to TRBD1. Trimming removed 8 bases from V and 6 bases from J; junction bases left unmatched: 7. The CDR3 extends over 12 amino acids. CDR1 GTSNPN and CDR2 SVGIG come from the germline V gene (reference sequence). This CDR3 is CAIDRDGQPQHF. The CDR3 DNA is TGTGCCATCGACAGGGATGGTCAGCCCCAGCATTTT.

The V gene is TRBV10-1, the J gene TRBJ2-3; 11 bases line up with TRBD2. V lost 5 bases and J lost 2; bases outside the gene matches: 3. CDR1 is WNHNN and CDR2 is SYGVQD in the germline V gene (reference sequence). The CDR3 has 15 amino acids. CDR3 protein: CASSSSGGNTDTQYF. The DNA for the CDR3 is TGCGCCAGCAGTTCTAGCGGGGGGAACACAGATACGCAGTATTTT.

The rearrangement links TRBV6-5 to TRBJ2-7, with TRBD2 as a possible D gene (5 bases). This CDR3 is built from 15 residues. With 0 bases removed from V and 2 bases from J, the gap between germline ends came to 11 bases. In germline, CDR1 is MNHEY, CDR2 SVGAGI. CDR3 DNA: TGTGCCAGCAGTTACTCGGGGAGCAGGCCCTACGAGCAGTACTTC. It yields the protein CASSYSGSRPYEQYF.

The CDR3 spells CATHGTSGYEQYF. CDR3 in DNA: TGTGCCACCCACGGAACAAGCGGCTACGAGCAGTACTTC. The chain has TRBV6-5 and TRBJ2-7; a weak D match, TRBD2 (5 bases). The CDR3 runs 13 residues. V was shortened by 10 bases and J by 3 bases, with 16 bases between the two germline ends. Germline-derived CDR1 and CDR2 are MNHEY and SVGAGI.

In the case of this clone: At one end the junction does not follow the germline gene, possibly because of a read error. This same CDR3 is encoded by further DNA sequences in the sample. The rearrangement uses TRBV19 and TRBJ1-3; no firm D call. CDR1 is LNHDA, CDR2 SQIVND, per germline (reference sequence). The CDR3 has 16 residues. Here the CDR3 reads CASSIRTINAGNTIYF. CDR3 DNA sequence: TGTGCCAGTAGTATACGAACTATCAACGCTGGAAACACTATATATTTT. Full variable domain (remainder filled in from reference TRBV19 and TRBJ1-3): DGGITQSPKYLFRKEGQNVTLSCEQNLNHDAMYWYRQDPGQGLRLIYYSQIVNDFQKGDIAEGYSVSREKKESFPLTVTSAQKNPTAFYLCASSIRTINAGNTIYFGEGSWLTVV.

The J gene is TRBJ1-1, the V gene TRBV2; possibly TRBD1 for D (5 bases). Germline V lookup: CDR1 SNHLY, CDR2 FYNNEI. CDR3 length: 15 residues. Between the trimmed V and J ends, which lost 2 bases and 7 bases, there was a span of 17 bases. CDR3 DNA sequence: TGTGCCAGCAGTGAACCCCCTCGGGGGAGCAGTGAAGCTTTCTTT. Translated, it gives CASSEPPRGSSEAFF. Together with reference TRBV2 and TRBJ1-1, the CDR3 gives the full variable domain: EPEVTQTPSHQVTQMGQEVILRCVPISNHLYFYWYRQILGQKVEFLVSFYNNEISEKSEIFDDQFSVERPDGSNFTLKIRSTKLEDSAMYFCASSEPPRGSSEAFFGQGTRLTVV.

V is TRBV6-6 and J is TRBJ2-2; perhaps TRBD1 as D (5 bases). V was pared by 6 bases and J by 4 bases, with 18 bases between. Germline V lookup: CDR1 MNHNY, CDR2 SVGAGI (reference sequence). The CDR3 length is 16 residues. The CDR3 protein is CASRGFYQGTTGELFF. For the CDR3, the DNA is TGTGCCAGCAGAGGCTTCTACCAGGGAACCACCGGGGAGCTGTTTTTT.

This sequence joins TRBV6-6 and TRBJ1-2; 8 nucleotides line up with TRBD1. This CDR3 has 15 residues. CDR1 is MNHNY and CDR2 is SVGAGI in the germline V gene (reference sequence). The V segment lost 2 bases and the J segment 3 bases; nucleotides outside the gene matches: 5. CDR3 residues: CASSYPRGQDYGYTF. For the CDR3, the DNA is TGTGCCAGCAGTTACCCCAGGGGGCAGGACTATGGCTACACCTTC.

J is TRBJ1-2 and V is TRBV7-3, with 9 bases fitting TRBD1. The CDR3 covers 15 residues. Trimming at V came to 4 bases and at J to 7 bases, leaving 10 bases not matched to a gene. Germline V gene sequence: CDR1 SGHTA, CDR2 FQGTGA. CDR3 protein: CASSSSLTGGGGYTF. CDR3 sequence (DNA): TGTGCCAGCAGCTCATCTTTAACAGGGGGCGGTGGCTACACCTTC.

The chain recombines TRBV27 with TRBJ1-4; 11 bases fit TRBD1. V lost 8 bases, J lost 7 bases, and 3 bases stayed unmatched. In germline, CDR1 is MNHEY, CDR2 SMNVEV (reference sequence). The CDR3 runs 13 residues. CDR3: CASGQGAGEKLFF. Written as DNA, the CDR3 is TGTGCCAGCGGACAGGGGGCCGGTGAAAAACTGTTTTTT.

CDR3 loop: CASSLGGDYANTGELFF. The CDR3, as DNA: TGCGCCAGCAGCTTGGGCGGAGACTACGCGAACACCGGGGAGCTGTTTTTT. The chain is built from TRBV5-1 and TRBJ2-2, with a tentative D call TRBD2 (5 bases). Germline V gene sequence: CDR1 SGHRS, CDR2 YFSETQ. This CDR3 comprises 17 residues. Trimming removed 0 bases from V and 0 bases from J, with 12 bases in between.

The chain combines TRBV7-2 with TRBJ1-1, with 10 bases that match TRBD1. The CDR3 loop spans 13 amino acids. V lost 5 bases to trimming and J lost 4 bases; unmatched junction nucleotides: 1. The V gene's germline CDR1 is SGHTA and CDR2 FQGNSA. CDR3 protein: CASSGQGGTEAFF. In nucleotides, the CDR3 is TGTGCCAGCAGCGGACAGGGGGGCACTGAAGCTTTCTTT.

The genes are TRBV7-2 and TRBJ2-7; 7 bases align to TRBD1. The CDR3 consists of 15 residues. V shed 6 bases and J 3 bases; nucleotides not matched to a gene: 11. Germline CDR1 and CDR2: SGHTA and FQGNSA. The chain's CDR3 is CASRSQGVYYYEQYF. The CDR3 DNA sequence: TGTGCCAGCAGATCCCAGGGGGTTTATTACTACGAGCAGTACTTC.

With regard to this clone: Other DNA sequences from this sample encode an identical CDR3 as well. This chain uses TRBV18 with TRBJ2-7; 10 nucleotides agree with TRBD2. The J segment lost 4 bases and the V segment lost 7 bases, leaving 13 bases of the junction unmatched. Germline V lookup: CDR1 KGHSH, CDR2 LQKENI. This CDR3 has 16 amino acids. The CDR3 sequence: CASFQGERGGSYEQYF. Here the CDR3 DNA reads TGTGCCAGCTTCCAAGGGGAGCGGGGGGGTTCGTACGAGCAGTACTTC.

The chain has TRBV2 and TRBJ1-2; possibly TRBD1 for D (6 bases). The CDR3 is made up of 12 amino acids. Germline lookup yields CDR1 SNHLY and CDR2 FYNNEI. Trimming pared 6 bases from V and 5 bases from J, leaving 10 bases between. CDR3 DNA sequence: TGTGCCAGCAGACAGGGCGGTTATGGCTACACCTTC. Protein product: CASRQGGYGYTF.

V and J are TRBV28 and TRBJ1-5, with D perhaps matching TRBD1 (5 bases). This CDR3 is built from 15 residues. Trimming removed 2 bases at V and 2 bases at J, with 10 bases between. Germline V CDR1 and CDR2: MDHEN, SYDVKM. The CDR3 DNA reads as TGTGCCAGCAGTTTACAGGGACTGGGCAATCAGCCCCAGCATTTT. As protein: CASSLQGLGNQPQHF. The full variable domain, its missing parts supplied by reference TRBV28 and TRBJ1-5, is DVKVTQSSRYLVKRTGEKVFLECVQDMDHENMFWYRQDPGLGLRLIYFSYDVKMKEKGDIPEGYSVSREKKERFSLILESASTNQTSMYLCASSLQGLGNQPQHFGDGTRLSIL.

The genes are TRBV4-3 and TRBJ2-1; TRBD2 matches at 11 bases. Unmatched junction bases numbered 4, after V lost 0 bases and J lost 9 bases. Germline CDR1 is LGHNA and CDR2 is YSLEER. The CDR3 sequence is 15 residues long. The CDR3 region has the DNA TGCGCCAGCAGCCAAGATAGCGGGGGGGCTAGTGAGCAGTTCTTC. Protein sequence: CASSQDSGGASEQFF.